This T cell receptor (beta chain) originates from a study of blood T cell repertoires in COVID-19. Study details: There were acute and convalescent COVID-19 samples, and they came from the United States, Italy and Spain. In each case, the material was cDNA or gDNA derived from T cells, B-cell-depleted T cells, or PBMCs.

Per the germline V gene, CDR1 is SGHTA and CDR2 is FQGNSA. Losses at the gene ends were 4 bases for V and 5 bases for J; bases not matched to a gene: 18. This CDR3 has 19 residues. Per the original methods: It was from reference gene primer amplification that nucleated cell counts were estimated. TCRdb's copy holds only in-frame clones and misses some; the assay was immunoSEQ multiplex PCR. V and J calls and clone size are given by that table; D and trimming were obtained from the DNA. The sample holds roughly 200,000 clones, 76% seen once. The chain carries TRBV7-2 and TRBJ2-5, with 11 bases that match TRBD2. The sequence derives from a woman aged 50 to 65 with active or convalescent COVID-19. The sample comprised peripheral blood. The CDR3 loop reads CASSSDGGSSGGAQETQYF. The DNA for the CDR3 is TGTGCCAGCAGCTCAGACGGAGGGAGTAGCGGGGGGGCGCAGGAGACCCAGTACTTC. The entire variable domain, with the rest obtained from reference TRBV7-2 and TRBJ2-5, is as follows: GAGVSQSPSNKVTEKGKDVELRCDPISGHTALYWYRQSLGQGLEFLIYFQGNSAPDKSGLPSDRFSAERTGGSVSTLTIQRTQQEDSAVYLCASSSDGGSSGGAQETQYFGPGTRLLVL.